The clone carrying this T cell receptor (beta chain) appeared many times. V was clipped by 0 bases and J by 9 bases, with 9 bases between them. The germline gives CDR1 DFQATT, CDR2 SNEGSKA (reference sequence). This CDR3 contains 12 residues. The template used for profiling TCR beta VDJ and CDR3 was genomic DNA. TCRdb re-derived calls from the reads in MiXCR, one entry per CDR3 protein. The sample lists about 180,000 distinct CDR3 sequences, around half occurring once. The sample is drawn from a study of CD8+CD57+ T cells in acquired aplastic anemia. The chain employs TRBV20-1 and TRBJ2-1; no clear D gene. The TCR comes from a human donor in good health. The sequencing sample was made of sorted CD4+, CD8+, or CD8+CD57+ T cells (not recorded which) from PBMCs. CDR3: CSARDRRSEQFF. In DNA form, the CDR3 reads TGCAGTGCTAGAGATCGACGGTCTGAGCAGTTCTTC.